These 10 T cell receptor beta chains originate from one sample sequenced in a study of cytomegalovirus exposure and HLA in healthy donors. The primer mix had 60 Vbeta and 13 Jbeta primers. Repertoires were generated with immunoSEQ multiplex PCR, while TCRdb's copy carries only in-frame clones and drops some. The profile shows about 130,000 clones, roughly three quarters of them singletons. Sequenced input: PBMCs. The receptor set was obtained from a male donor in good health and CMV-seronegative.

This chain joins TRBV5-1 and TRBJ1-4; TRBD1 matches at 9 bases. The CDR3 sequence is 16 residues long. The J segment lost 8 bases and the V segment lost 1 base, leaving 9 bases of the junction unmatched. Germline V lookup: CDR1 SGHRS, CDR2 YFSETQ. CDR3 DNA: TGCGCCAGCAGCTTGTTGGTGGGACAGGGAGGCGAAAAACTGTTTTTT. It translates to CASSLLVGQGGEKLFF.

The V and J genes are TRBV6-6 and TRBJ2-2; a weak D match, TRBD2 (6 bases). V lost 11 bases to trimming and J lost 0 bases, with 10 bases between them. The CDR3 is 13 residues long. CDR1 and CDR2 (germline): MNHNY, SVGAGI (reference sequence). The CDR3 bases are TGTGCCTCCCAGCGGGCGAACACCGGGGAGCTGTTTTTT. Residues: CASQRANTGELFF.

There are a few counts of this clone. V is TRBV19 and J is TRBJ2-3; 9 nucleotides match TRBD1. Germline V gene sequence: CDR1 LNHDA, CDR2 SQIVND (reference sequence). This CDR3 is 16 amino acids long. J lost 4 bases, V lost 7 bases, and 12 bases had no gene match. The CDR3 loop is CASKDTGTGNPDTQYF. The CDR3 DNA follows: TGTGCCAGTAAAGACACCGGGACAGGGAATCCAGATACGCAGTATTTT.

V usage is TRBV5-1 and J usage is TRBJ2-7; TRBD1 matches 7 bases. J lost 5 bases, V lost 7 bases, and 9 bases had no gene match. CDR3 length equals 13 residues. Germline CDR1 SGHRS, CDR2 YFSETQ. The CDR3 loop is CASSDRVGDEQYF. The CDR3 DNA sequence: TGCGCCAGCTCCGACAGGGTGGGGGACGAGCAGTACTTC.

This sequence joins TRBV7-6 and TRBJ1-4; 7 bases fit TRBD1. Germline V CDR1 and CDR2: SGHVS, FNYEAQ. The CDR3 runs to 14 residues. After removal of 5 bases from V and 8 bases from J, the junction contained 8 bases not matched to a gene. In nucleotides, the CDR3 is TGTGCCAGCAGCCCGAGGGGGCCCAGCGAAAAACTGTTTTTT. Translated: CASSPRGPSEKLFF.

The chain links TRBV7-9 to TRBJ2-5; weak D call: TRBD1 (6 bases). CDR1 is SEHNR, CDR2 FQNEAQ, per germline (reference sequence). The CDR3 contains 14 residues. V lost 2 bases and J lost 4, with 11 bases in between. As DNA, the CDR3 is TGTGCCAGCAGCTTAATAACAGGGCGAGAGACCCAGTACTTC. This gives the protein CASSLITGRETQYF.

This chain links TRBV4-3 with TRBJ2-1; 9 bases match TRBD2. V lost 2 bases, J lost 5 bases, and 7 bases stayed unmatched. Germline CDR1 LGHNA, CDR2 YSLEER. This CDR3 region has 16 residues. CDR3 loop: CASSQYRTSVHNEQFF. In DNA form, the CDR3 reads TGCGCCAGCAGCCAATATCGGACTAGCGTCCACAATGAGCAGTTCTTC.

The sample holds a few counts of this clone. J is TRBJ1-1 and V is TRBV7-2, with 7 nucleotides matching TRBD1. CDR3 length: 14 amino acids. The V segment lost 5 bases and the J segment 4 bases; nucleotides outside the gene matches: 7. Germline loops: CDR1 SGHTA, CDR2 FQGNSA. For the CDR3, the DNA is TGTGCCAGCAGCATAGGGACAGTCGCCACTGAAGCTTTCTTT. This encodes CASSIGTVATEAFF.

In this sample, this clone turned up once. CDR3 nucleotides: TGCGCCAGCAGCCCCGGGACATTCCAAGGGGAGACCCAGTACTTC. This translates into CASSPGTFQGETQYF. This sequence joins TRBV5-1 and TRBJ2-5, with a weak D call TRBD1 (6 bases). This CDR3 is 15 amino acids long. CDR1 SGHRS and CDR2 YFSETQ come from the germline V gene. Trimming removed 4 bases from V and 5 bases from J, with 18 bases in between.

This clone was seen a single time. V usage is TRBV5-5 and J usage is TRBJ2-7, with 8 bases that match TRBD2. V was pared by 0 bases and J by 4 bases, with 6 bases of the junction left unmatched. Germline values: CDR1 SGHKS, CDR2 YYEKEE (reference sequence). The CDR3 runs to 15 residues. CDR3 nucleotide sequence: TGTGCCAGCAGCTTGGGAGCGGGGGAGGGATACGAGCAGTACTTC. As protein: CASSLGAGEGYEQYF.